The source of this T cell receptor beta chain is a study of T cell responses to AZD1222 COVID-19 vaccine. The ends lost 5 bases at V and 6 bases at J; junction bases unmatched: 9. Germline lookup yields CDR1 LNHDA and CDR2 SQIVND (reference sequence). The CDR3 is 15 amino acids. Repertoires were generated with immunoSEQ multiplex PCR, while TCRdb's copy carries only in-frame clones and drops some. The sample consists of 110,000 to 150,000 clones, 90% to 95% of them appearing once. General observations from the study: At 160-218 and 743-854, vaccine-associated CD4 TCRs were dominant, and they spanned spike. Among AZD1222 vaccinees, only 5 to 7 were seropositive at baseline.

This clone was detected once. Its antigen is unknown. This receptor was taken from an adult in good health. The starting material was peripheral blood, obtained on day 0 of AZD1222 vaccination. The rearrangement uses TRBV19 and TRBJ1-1, with TRBD1 matching 10 bases. The CDR3 region is CASSETGGWVSEAFF. The CDR3 DNA reads TGTGCCAGTAGTGAGACAGGGGGCTGGGTTTCTGAAGCTTTCTTT.